This TCR beta chain was profiled in a study of cytomegalovirus exposure and HLA in healthy donors. The primer mix had 60 Vbeta and 13 Jbeta primers. Sequencing used immunoSEQ multiplex PCR; TCRdb keeps in-frame clones, though not all of them. This repertoire shows roughly 200,000 clones, roughly 85% found once; its top ten account for approximately 4%. The germline V and J ends were trimmed by 6 bases and 0 bases, with 6 bases remaining between them. Germline CDR1 MNHNS, CDR2 SASEGT. This CDR3 has 13 residues. Study-level findings and limits: There was a cluster of highly shared sequence variants that was likely a sequencing artifact.

Concerning this clone: Its antigen is undetermined.

This sequence joins TRBV6-1 and TRBJ1-5; D unclear. The sample taken for sequencing was PBMCs. This receptor was identified in a woman between 25 and 40 years old in good health and CMV-seropositive. CDR3 in amino acids: CASRRYSNQPQHF. The CDR3 region has the DNA TGTGCCAGCAGGAGGTATAGCAATCAGCCCCAGCATTTT.